Listed here is a single T cell receptor beta chain. These data belong to a study of graft-versus-host responses after intestinal transplantation. The overall study: Recipients got multivisceral, liver-intestinal, or isolated intestinal transplants.

The V gene lost 4 bases and the J gene lost 2 bases, with 15 bases spanning the gap. This CDR3 contains 14 residues. Germline values: CDR1 SQVTM, CDR2 ANQGSEA. Assay used: immunoSEQ multiplex PCR; TCRdb lists only in-frame clones, some missing. This table has some 96,000 clones, about nine tenths appearing once. Sequencing used PBMCs, obtained just under 460 days after intestinal transplant. This chain uses TRBV29-1 with TRBJ2-7; D tentatively fits TRBD1 or TRBD2 (5 bases each). The receptor comes from a human patient who received an intestinal transplant, so some T cells may come from the graft donor. The CDR3 DNA reads TGCAGCGTTGTAGGGACGGACCCTCCCTACGAGCAGTACTTC. As protein: CSVVGTDPPYEQYF.